This T cell receptor (beta chain) was recorded in a study of T cells in Graves' hyperthyroidism and ophthalmopathy. The CDR3 consists of 15 residues. Germline V gene data show CDR1 as SEHNR and CDR2 as FQNEAQ (reference sequence). V lost 1 base, J lost 0 bases, and 9 bases lay in between. This clonotype was seen a few times. Stable disease denoted Graves' hyperthyroidism without ophthalmopathy progression within 18 months. The investigators amplified TCR beta CDR3 regions from RNA transcripts. Initially, a first-round RT-PCR of the TCR CDR3 employed the HTBI primer set. TCRdb re-analysed the multiplex PCR reads in MiXCR, keeping a single row per CDR3 protein. Altogether a few hundred thousand distinct CDR3 sequences are present, about 15% being singletons, with the ten largest covering roughly 50%.

The specimen was blood. The TCR originated in a woman aged 45-59 years with Graves' hyperthyroidism. The V gene is TRBV7-9, the J gene TRBJ2-5; D gene unclear. The CDR3 bases are TGTGCCAGCAGCTTAGGACCACGGTACCAAGAGACCCAGTACTTC. Translating gives CASSLGPRYQETQYF.